What follows is one T cell receptor beta chain and its context. This CDR3 region has 18 residues. Germline CDR1 SGHAT, CDR2 FQNNGV. The ends were cut back, 5 bases at V and 4 bases at J, with 24 bases in the middle. The table came from immunoSEQ multiplex PCR; TCRdb's copy has only in-frame clones and leaves some out. The profile shows over 200,000 clones, about four fifths of them singletons. This entry is derived from a study of blood T cell repertoires in COVID-19. Sequencing was carried out using peripheral blood. This chain uses TRBV11-2 with TRBJ2-4; a weak D match, TRBD1 (6 bases). This receptor was obtained from a man older than 75 with acute or convalescent COVID-19. As DNA, the CDR3 is TGTGCCAGCAGCCCATACCACAGGGACGGACAGCTTAAAAACATTCAGTACTTC. Translated, it gives CASSPYHRDGQLKNIQYF.